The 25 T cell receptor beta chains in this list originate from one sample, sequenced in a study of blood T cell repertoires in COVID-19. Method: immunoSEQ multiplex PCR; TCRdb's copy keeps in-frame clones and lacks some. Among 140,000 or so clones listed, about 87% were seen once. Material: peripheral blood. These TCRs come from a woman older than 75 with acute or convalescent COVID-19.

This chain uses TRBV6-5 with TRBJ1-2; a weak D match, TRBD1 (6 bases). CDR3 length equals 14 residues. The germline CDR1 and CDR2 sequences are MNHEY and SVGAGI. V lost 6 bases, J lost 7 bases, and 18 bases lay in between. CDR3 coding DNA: TGTGCCAGCAGATTACGAACAGGGTGGGGTGGCTACACCTTC. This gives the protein CASRLRTGWGGYTF.

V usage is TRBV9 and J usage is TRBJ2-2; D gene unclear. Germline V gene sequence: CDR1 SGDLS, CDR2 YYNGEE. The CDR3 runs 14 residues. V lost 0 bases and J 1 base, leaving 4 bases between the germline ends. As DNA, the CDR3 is TGTGCCAGCAGCGTAGCTTTGAACACCGGGGAGCTGTTTTTT. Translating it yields CASSVALNTGELFF.

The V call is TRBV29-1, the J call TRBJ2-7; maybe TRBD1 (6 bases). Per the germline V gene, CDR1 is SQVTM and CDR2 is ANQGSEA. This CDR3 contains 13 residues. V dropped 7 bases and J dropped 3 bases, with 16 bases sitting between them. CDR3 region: CSASDSPLYEQYF. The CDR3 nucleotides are TGCAGCGCCTCGGACAGCCCTCTCTACGAGCAGTACTTC.

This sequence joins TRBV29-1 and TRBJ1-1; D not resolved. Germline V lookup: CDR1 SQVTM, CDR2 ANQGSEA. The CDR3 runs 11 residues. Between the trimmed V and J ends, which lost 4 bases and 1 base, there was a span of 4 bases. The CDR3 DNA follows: TGCAGCGTTGCCAGGAACACTGAAGCTTTCTTT. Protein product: CSVARNTEAFF. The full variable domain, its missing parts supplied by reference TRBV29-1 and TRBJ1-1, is SAVISQKPSRDICQRGTSLTIQCQVDSQVTMMFWYRQQPGQSLTLIATANQGSEATYESGFVIDKFPISRPNLTFSTLTVSNMSPEDSSIYLCSVARNTEAFFGQGTRLTVV.

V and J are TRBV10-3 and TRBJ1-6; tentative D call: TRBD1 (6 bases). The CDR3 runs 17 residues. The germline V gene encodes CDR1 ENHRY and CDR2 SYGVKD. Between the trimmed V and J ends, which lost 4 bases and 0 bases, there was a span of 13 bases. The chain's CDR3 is CAISAQGPGSYNSPLHF. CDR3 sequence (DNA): TGTGCCATCAGTGCCCAGGGGCCCGGCTCCTATAATTCACCCCTCCACTTT.

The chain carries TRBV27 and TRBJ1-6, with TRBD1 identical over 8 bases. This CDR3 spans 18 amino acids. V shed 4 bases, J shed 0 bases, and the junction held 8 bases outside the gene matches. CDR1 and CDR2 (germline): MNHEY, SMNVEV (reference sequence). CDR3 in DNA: TGTGCCAGCAGTTCTACAGGGGGTTTTGGCTCCTATAATTCACCCCTCCACTTT. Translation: CASSSTGGFGSYNSPLHF.

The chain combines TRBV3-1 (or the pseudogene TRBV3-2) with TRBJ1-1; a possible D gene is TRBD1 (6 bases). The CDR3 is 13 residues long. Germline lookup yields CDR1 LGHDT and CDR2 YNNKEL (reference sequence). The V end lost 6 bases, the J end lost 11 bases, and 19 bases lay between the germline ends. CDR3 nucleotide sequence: TGTGCCAGCAGTCCTCAAACAACAGGGTTGGCTTTCTTT. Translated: CASSPQTTGLAFF.

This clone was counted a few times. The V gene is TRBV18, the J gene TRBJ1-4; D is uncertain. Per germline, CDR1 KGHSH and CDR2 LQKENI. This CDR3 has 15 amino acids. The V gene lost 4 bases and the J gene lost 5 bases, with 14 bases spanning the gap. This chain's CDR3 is CASSLREAGNEKLFF. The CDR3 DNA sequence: TGTGCCAGCTCACTGAGGGAGGCCGGGAATGAAAAACTGTTTTTT.

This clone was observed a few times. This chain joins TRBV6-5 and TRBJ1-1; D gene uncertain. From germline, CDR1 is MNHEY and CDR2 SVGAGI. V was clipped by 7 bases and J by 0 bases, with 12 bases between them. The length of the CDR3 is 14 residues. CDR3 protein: CASINPDMNTEAFF. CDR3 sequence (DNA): TGTGCCAGCATAAATCCCGACATGAACACTGAAGCTTTCTTT.

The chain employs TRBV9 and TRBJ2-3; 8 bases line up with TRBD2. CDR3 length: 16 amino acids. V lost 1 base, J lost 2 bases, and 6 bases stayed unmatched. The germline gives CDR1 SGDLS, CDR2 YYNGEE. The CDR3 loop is CASSVSDSGVTDTQYF. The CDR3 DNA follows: TGTGCCAGCAGCGTAAGTGATAGCGGGGTCACAGATACGCAGTATTTT.

CDR3: CSVGLTGVGEEQYF. For the CDR3, the DNA is TGCAGCGTCGGGCTAACAGGGGTAGGAGAGGAGCAGTACTTC. The chain employs TRBV29-1 and TRBJ2-7; 7 bases fit TRBD1. Germline values: CDR1 SQVTM, CDR2 ANQGSEA. The CDR3 is 14 amino acids. V lost 6 bases, J lost 7 bases, and 15 bases stayed unmatched.

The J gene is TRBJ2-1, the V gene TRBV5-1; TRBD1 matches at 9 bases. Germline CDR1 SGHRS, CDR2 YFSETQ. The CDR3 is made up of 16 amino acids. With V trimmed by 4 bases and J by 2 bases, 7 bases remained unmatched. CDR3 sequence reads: CASSGGTGRPYNEQFF. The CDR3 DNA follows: TGCGCCAGCAGCGGGGGGACAGGGCGTCCCTACAATGAGCAGTTCTTC.

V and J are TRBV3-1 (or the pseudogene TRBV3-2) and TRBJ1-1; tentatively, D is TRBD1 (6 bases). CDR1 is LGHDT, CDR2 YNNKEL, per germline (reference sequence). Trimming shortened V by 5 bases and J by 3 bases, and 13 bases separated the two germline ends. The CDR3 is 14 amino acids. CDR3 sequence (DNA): TGTGCCAGCAGCTTTCGAGCAGGGGACACTGAAGCTTTCTTT. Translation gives CASSFRAGDTEAFF.

CDR3: CASSLDRVNNEQFF. The CDR3 bases are TGTGCCAGCAGCTTAGACAGGGTGAACAATGAGCAGTTCTTC. The chain links TRBV7-2 to TRBJ2-1; possible D gene TRBD1, 6 bases. Trimming cost V 1 base and J 5 bases, with 9 bases left between them. The germline CDR1 and CDR2 sequences are SGHTA and FQGNSA. The CDR3 runs 14 residues.

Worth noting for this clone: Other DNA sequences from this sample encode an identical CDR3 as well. Written as DNA, the CDR3 is TGTGCCTGGAGTGTCGGTCACTCTGGAAACACCATATATTTT. It encodes CAWSVGHSGNTIYF. The chain employs TRBV30 and TRBJ1-3, with D uncertain. Trimming took off 0 bases at V and 0 bases at J, with 6 bases between the two ends. CDR1 GTSNPN and CDR2 SVGIG come from the germline V gene (reference sequence). This CDR3 has 14 amino acids.

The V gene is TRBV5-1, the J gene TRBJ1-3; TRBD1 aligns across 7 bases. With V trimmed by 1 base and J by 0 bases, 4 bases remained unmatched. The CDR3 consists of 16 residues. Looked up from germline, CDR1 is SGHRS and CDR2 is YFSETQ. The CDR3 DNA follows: TGCGCCAGCAGCTTGCCGACAGGGAACTCTGGAAACACCATATATTTT. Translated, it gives CASSLPTGNSGNTIYF.

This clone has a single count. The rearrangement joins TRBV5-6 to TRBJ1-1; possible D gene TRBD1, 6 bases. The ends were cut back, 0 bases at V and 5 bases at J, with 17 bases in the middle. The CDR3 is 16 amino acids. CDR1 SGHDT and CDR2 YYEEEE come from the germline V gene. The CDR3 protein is CASSLARGARKTEAFF. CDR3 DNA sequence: TGTGCCAGCAGCTTGGCCCGGGGGGCTAGGAAAACTGAAGCTTTCTTT. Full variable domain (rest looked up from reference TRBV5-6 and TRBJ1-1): DAGVTQSPTHLIKTRGQQVTLRCSPKSGHDTVSWYQQALGQGPQFIFQYYEEEERQRGNFPDRFSGHQFPNYSSELNVNALLLGDSALYLCASSLARGARKTEAFFGQGTRLTVV.

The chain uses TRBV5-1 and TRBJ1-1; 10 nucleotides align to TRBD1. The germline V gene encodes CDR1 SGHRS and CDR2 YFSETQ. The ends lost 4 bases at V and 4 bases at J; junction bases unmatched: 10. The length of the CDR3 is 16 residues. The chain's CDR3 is CASSRDRGGSGTEAFF. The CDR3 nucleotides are TGCGCCAGCAGCAGGGACAGGGGAGGTTCTGGCACTGAAGCTTTCTTT.

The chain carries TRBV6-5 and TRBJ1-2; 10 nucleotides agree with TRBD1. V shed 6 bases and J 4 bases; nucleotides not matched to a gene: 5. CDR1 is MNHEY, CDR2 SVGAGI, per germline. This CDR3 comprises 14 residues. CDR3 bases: TGTGCCAGCAGCCGACAGGGGGCGAGCTATGGCTACACCTTC. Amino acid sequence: CASSRQGASYGYTF.

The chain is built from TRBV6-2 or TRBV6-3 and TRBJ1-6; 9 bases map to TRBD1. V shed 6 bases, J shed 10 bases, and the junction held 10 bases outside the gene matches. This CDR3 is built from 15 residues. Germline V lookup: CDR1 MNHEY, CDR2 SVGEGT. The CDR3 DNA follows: TGTGCCAGCAGCAACTCCGGGACAGGGTTATCACCCCTCCACTTT. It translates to CASSNSGTGLSPLHF.

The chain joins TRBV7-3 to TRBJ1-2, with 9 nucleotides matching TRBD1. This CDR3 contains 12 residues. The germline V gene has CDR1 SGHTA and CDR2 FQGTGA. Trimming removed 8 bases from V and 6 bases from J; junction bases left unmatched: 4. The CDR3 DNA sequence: TGTGCCAGCGGGGACAGGGTAAATGGCTACACCTTC. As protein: CASGDRVNGYTF.

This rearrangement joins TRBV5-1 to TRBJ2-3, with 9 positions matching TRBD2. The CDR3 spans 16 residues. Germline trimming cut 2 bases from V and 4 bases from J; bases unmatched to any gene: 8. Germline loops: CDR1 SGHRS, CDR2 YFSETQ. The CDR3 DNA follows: TGCGCCAGCAGCTTATTGGCGGGGGGGAGCCCAGATACGCAGTATTTT. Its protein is CASSLLAGGSPDTQYF.

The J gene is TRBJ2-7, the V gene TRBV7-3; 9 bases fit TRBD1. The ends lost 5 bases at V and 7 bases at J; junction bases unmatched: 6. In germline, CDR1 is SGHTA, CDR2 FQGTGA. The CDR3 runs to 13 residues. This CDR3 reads CASSRDRVDEQYF. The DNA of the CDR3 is TGTGCCAGCAGCCGGGACAGGGTCGATGAGCAGTACTTC.

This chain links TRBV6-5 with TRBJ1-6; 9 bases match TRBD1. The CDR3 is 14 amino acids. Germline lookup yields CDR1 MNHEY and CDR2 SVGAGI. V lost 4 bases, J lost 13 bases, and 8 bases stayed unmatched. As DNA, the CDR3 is TGTGCCAGCAGTTCCGGGACAGGGTTCTTCCCCCTCCACTTT. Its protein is CASSSGTGFFPLHF.

The CDR3 region has the DNA TGTGCCAGCAAATTTGCGGGAAACACCATATATTTT. Amino acids: CASKFAGNTIYF. The chain links TRBV12-3 or TRBV12-4 to TRBJ1-3; D gene unclear. V was pared by 7 bases and J by 4 bases, with 8 bases between. The CDR3 is made up of 12 amino acids.